Listed here are 4 T cell receptor beta chains from one sample, sequenced in a study of blood T cell repertoires in COVID-19. Sequencing used immunoSEQ multiplex PCR; TCRdb keeps in-frame clones, though not all of them. The sample carries 250,000 to 350,000 clones, about nine tenths recorded once. The sequenced material came from PBMCs or T cells enriched from blood (not recorded which). These receptors were taken from a woman aged 50 to 65 who had been exposed to COVID-19.

V usage is TRBV27 and J usage is TRBJ1-1; 12 bases match TRBD1. V shed 6 bases and J 0 bases; nucleotides not matched to a gene: 11. CDR3 length equals 18 residues. CDR1 MNHEY and CDR2 SMNVEV come from the germline V gene (reference sequence). The CDR3 is CASRPPGQGAQMNTEAFF. In nucleotides, the CDR3 is TGTGCCAGCAGGCCCCCGGGACAGGGGGCGCAGATGAACACTGAAGCTTTCTTT.

This rearrangement joins TRBV11-2 to TRBJ2-3; D call uncertain. Germline values: CDR1 SGHAT, CDR2 FQNNGV. This CDR3 is built from 10 residues. Trimming took off 3 bases at V and 8 bases at J, with 3 bases between the two ends. The CDR3 loop reads CASSFSTQYF. The CDR3 nucleotides read TGTGCCAGCAGCTTCAGTACGCAGTATTTT. Full variable domain (rest looked up from reference TRBV11-2 and TRBJ2-3): EAGVAQSPRYKIIEKRQSVAFWCNPISGHATLYWYQQILGQGPKLLIQFQNNGVVDDSQLPKDRFSAERLKGVDSTLKIQPAKLEDSAVYLCASSFSTQYFGPGTRLTVL.

This sequence joins TRBV6-5 and TRBJ1-3; D ambiguous. The CDR3 is made up of 15 amino acids. Trimming took 4 bases from V and 3 from J, leaving 13 bases between them. Per the germline V gene, CDR1 is MNHEY and CDR2 is SVGAGI. The CDR3 reads CASSSLPAIGNTIYF. In nucleotides, the CDR3 is TGTGCCAGCAGTTCATTGCCCGCGATTGGAAACACCATATATTTT.

This chain links TRBV14 with TRBJ2-1, with TRBD2 matching 12 bases. The junction had 11 bases not matched to a gene; V was cut back by 2 bases and J by 6 bases. CDR3 length equals 18 residues. CDR1 is SGHDN, CDR2 FVKESK, per germline. CDR3 in amino acids: CASSQKGLAGPGGNEQFF. As DNA, the CDR3 is TGTGCCAGCAGCCAAAAAGGACTAGCGGGGCCGGGCGGCAATGAGCAGTTCTTC.